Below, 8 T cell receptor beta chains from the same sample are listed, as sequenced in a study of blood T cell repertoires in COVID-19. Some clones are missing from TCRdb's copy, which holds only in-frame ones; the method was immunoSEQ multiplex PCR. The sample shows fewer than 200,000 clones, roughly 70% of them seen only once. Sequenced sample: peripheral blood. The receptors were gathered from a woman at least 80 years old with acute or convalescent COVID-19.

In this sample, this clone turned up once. The DNA of the CDR3 is TGTGCCAGCAGGAGCGATGGCTACACCTTC. Protein: CASRSDGYTF. The gene calls are TRBV2 and TRBJ1-2, with D hard to call. Germline V gene sequence: CDR1 SNHLY, CDR2 FYNNEI. The CDR3 spans 10 residues. Trimming left V 6 bases short and J 6 bases short, with 5 bases between.

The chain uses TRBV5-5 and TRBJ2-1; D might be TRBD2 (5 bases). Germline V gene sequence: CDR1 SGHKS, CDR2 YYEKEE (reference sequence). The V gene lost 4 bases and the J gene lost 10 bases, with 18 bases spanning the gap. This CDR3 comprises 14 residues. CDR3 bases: TGTGCCAGCAGCCTGGAGGACTCTGAATGGGAGCAGTTCTTC. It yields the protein CASSLEDSEWEQFF.

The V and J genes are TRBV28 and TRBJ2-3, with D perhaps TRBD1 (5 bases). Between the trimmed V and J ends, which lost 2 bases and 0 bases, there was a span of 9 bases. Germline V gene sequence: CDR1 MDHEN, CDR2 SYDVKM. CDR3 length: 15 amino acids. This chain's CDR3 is CASSLIRGSTDTQYF. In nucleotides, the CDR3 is TGTGCCAGCAGTTTAATAAGGGGAAGCACAGATACGCAGTATTTT.

The CDR3: CASSPRRDSGNTIYF. The CDR3 region has the DNA TGTGCCAGCTCACCACGGCGGGACTCTGGAAACACCATATATTTT. The gene calls are TRBV18 and TRBJ1-3; D is unclear. This CDR3 is 15 amino acids long. Trimming removed 1 base at V and 0 bases at J, with 7 bases between. Germline V CDR1 and CDR2: KGHSH, LQKENI.

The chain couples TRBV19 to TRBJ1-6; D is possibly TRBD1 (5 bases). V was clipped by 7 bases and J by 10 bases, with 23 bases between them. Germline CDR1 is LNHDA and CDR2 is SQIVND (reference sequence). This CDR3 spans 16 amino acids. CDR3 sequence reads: CASTPTGGEKNSPLHF. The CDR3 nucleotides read TGTGCCAGTACCCCAACCGGGGGGGAAAAGAACTCACCCCTCCACTTT. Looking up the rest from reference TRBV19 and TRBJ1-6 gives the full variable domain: DGGITQSPKYLFRKEGQNVTLSCEQNLNHDAMYWYRQDPGQGLRLIYYSQIVNDFQKGDIAEGYSVSREKKESFPLTVTSAQKNPTAFYLCASTPTGGEKNSPLHFGNGTRLTVT.

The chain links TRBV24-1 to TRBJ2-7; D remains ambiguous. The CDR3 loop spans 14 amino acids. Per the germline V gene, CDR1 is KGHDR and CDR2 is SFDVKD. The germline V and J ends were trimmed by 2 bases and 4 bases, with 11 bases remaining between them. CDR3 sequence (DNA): TGTGCCACCAGTGATTCCCCCCCAGGTTACGAGCAGTACTTC. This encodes CATSDSPPGYEQYF.

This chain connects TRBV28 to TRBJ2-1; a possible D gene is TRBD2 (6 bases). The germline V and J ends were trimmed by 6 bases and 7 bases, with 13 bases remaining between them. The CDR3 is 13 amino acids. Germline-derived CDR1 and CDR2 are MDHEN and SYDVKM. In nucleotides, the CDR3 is TGTGCCAGCAGAATGACGAGCGGGAATGAGCAGTTCTTC. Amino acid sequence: CASRMTSGNEQFF.

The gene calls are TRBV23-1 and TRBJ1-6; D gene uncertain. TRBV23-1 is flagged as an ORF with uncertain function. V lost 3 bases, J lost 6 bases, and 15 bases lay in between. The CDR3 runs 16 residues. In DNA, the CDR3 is TGCGCCAGCAGTCACCCGGGATCTGGGGTTAATTCACCCCTCCACTTT. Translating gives CASSHPGSGVNSPLHF.